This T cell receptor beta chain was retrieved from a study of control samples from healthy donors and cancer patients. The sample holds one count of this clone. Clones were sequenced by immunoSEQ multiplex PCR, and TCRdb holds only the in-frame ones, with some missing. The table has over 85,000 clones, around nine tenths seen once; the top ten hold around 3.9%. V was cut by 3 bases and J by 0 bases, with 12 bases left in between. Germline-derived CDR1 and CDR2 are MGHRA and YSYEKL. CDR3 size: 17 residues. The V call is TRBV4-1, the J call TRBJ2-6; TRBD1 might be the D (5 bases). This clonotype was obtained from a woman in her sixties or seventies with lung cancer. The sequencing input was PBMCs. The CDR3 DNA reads TGCGCCAGCAGCCACTCGGACACCCGCTCTGGGGCCAACGTCCTGACTTTC. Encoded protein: CASSHSDTRSGANVLTF.